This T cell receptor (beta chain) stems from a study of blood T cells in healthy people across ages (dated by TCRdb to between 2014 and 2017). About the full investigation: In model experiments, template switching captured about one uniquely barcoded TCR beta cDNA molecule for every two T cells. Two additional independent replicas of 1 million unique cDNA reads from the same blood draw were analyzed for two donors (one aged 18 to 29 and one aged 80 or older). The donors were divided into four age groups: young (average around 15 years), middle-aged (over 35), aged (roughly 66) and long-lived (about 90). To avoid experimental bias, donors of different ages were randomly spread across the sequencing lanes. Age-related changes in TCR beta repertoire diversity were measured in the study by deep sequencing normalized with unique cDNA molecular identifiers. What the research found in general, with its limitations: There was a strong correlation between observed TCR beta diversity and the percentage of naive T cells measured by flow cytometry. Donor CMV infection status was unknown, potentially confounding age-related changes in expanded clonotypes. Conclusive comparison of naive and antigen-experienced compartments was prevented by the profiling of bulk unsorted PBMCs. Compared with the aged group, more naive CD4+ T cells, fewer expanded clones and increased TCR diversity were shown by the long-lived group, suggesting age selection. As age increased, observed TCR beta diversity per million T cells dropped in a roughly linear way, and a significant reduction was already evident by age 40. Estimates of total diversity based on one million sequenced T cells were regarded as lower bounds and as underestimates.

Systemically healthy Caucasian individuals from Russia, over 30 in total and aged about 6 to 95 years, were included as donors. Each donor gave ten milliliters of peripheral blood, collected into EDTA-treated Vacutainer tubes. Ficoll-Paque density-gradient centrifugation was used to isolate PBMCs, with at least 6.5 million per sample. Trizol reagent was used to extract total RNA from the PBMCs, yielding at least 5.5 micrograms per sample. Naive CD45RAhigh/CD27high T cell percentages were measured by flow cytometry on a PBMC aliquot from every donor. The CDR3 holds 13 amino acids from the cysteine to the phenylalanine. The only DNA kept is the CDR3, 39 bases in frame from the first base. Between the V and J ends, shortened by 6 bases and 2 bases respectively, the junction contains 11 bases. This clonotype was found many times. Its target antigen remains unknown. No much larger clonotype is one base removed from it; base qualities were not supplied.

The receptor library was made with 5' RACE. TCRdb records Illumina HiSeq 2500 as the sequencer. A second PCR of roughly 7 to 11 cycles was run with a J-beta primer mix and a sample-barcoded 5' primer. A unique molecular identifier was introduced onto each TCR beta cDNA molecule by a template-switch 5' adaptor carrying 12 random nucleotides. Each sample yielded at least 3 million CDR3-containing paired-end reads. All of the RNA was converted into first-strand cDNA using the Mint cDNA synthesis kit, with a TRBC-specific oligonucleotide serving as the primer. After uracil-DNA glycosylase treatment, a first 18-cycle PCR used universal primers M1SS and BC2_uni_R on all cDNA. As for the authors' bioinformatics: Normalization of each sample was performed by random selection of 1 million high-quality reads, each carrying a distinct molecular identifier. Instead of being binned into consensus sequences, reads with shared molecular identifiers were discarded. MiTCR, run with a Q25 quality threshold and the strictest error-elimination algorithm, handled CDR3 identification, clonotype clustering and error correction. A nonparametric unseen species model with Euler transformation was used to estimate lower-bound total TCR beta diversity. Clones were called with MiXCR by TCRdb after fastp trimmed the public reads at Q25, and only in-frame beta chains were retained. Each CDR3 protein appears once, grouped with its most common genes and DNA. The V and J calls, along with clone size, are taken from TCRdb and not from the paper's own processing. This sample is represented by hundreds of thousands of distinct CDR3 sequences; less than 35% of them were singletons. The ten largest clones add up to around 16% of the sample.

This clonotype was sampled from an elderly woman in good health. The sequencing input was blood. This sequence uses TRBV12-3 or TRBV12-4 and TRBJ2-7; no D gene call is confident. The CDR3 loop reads CASSPLVAYEQYF. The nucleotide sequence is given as TGTGCCAGCAGCCCACTGGTTGCCTACGAGCAGTACTTC.